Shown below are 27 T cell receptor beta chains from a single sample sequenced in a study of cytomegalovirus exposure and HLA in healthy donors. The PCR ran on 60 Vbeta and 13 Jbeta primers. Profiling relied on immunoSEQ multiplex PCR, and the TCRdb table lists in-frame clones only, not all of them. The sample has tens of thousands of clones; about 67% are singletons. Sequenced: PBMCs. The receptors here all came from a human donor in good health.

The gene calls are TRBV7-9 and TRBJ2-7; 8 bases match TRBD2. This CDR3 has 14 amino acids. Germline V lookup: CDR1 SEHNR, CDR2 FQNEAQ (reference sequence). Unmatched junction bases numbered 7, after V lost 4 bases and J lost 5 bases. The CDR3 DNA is TGTGCCAGCAGCTCCGGGACTAGAATCGACGAGCAGTACTTC. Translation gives CASSSGTRIDEQYF.

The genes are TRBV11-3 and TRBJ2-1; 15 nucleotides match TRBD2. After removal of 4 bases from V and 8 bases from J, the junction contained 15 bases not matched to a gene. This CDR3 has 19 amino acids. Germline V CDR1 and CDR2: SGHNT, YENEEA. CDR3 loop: CASSSLSGTSGRTRDEQFF. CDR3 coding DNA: TGTGCCAGCAGCTCTTTATCCGGGACTAGCGGGAGGACTAGGGATGAGCAGTTCTTC.

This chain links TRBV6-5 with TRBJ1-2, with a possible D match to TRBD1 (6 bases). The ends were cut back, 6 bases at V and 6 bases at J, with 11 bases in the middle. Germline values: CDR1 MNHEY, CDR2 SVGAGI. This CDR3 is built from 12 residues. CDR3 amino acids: CASRRGGNGYTF. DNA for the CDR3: TGTGCCAGCAGAAGGGGGGGGAATGGCTACACCTTC.

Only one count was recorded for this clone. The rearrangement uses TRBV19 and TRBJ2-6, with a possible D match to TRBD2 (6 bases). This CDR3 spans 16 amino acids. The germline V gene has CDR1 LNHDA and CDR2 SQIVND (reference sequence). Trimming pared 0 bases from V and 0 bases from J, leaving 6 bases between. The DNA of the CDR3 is TGTGCCAGTAGTATAGAGGAGGGCTCTGGGGCCAACGTCCTGACTTTC. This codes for CASSIEEGSGANVLTF.

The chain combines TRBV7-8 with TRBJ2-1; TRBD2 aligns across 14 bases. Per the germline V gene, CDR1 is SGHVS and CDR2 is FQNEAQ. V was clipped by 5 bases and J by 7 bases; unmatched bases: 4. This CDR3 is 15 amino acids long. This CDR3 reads CASSLTSGRVNEQFF. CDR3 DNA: TGTGCCAGCAGCCTGACTAGCGGGAGGGTAAATGAGCAGTTCTTC.

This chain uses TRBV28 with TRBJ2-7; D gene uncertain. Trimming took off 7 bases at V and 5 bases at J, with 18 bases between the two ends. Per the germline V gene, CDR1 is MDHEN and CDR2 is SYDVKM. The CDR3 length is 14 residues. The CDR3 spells CASNSLFVKHEQYF. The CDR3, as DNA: TGTGCCAGCAACTCGCTTTTTGTGAAGCACGAGCAGTACTTC.

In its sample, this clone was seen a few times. CDR3 protein: CASSIGFSEAFF. CDR3 DNA: TGTGCCAGTAGTATAGGTTTTAGTGAAGCTTTCTTT. This rearrangement joins TRBV19 to TRBJ1-1; D unclear. Trimming shortened V by 1 base and J by 7 bases, and 7 bases separated the two germline ends. From germline, CDR1 is LNHDA and CDR2 SQIVND (reference sequence). This CDR3 contains 12 residues.

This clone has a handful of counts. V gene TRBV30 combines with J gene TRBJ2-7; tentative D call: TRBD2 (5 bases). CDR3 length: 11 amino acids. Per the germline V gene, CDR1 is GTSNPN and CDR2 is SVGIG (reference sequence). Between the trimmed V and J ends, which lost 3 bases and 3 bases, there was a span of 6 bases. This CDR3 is CAWSRGYEQYF. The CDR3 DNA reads TGTGCCTGGAGCCGGGGCTACGAGCAGTACTTC. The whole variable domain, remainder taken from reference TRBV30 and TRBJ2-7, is SQTIHQWPATLVQPVGSPLSLECTVEGTSNPNLYWYRQAAGRGLQLLFYSVGIGQISSEVPQNLSASRPQDRQFILSSKKLLLSDSGFYLCAWSRGYEQYFGPGTRLTVT.

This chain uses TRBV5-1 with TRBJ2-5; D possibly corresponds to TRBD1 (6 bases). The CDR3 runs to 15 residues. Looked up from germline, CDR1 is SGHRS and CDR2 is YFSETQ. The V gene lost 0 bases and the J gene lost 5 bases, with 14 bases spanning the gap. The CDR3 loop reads CASSLGGHEGETQYF. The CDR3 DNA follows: TGCGCCAGCAGCTTGGGGGGGCACGAAGGGGAGACCCAGTACTTC.

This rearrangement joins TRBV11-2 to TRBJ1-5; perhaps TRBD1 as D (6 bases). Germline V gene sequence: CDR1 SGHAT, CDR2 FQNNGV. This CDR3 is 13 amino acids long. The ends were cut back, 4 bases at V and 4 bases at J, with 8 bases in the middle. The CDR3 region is CASSSDRNQPQHF. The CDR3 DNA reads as TGTGCCAGCAGCTCCGACAGGAATCAGCCCCAGCATTTT.

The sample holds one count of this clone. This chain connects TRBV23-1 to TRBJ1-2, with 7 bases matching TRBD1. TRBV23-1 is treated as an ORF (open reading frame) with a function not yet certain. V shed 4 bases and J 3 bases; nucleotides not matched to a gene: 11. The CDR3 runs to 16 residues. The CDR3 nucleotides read TGCGCCAGCAGTCCCCCCGCGGACAGGCAATACTATGGCTACACCTTC. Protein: CASSPPADRQYYGYTF.

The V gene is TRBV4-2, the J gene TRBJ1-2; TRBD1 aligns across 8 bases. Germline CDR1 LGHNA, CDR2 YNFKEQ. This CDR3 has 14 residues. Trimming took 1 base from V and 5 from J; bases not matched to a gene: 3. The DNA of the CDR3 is TGTGCCAGCAGCCAAGCCTGGACAGGGTATGGCTACACCTTC. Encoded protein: CASSQAWTGYGYTF.

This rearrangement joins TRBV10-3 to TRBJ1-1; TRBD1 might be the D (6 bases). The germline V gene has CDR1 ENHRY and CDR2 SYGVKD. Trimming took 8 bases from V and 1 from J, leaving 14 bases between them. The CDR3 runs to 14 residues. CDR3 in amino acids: CAIRPGAANTEAFF. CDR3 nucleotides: TGTGCCATCCGCCCAGGGGCAGCGAACACTGAAGCTTTCTTT.

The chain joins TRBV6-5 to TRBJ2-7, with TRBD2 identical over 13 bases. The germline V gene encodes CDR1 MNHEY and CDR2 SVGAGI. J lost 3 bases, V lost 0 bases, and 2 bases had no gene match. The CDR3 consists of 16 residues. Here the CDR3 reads CASSYSRTSGSYEQYF. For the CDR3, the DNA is TGTGCCAGCAGTTACTCCCGGACTAGCGGGAGCTACGAGCAGTACTTC.

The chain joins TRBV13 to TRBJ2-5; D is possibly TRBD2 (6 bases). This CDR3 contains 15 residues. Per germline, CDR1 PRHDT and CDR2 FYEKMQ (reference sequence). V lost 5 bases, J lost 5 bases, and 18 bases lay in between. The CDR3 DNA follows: TGTGCCAGCAGCACCCGGACTATGGTTCGTGAGACCCAGTACTTC. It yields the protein CASSTRTMVRETQYF.

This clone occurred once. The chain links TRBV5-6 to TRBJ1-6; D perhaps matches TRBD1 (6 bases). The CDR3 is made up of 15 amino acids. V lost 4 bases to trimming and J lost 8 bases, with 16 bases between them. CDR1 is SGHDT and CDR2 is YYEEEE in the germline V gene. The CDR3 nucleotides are TGTGCCAGCAGCCGCTATAGGGGGATAGATTCACCCCTCCACTTT. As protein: CASSRYRGIDSPLHF.

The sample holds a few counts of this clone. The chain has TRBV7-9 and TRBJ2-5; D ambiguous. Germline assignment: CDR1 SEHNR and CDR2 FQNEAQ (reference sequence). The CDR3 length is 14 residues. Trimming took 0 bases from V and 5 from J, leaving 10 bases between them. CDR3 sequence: CASSLADGLETQYF. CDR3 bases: TGTGCCAGCAGCTTAGCTGACGGGTTGGAGACCCAGTACTTC.

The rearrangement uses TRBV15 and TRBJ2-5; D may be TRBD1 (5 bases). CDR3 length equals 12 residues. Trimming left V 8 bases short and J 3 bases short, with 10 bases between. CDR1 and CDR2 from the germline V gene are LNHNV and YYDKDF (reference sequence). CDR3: CATSRVKETQYF. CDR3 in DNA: TGTGCCACCTCCAGGGTGAAAGAGACCCAGTACTTC.

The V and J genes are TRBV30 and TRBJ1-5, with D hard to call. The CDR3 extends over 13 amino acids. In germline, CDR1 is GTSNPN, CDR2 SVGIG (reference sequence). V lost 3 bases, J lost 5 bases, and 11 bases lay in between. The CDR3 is CAWRAHPDQPQHF. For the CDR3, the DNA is TGTGCCTGGAGAGCTCACCCGGATCAGCCCCAGCATTTT.

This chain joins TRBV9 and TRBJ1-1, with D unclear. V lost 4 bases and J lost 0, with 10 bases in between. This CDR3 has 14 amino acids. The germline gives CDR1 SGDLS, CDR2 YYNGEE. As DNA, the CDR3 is TGTGCCAGCAGCCCGACCGGGATGAACACTGAAGCTTTCTTT. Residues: CASSPTGMNTEAFF.

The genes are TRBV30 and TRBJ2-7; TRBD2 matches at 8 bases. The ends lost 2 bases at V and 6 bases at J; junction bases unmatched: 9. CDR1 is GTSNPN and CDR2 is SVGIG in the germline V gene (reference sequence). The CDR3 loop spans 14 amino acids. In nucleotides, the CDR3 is TGTGCCTGGAGTAGCGGGAGTATAGTAGGCGAGCAGTACTTC. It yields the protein CAWSSGSIVGEQYF.

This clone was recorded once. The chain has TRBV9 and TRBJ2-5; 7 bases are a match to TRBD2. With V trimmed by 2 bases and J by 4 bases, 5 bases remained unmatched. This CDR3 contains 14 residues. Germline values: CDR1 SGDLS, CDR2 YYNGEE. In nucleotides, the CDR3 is TGTGCCAGCAGCGTGGCGGCTAGCGGAGAGACCCAGTACTTC. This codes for CASSVAASGETQYF. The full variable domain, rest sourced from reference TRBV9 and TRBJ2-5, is DSGVTQTPKHLITATGQRVTLRCSPRSGDLSVYWYQQSLDQGLQFLIQYYNGEERAKGNILERFSAQQFPDLHSELNLSSLELGDSALYFCASSVAASGETQYFGPGTRLLVL.

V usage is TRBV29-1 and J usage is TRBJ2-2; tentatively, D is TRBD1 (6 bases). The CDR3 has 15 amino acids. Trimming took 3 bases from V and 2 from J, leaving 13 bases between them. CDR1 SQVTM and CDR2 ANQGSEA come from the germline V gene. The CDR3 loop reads CSVEAPGHNTGELFF. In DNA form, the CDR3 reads TGCAGCGTTGAGGCCCCGGGACACAACACCGGGGAGCTGTTTTTT.

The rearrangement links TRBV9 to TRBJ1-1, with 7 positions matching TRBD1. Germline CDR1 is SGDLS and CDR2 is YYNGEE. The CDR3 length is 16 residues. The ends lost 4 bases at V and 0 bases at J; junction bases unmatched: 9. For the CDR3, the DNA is TGTGCCAGCAGCACAAGGGGGGACAGCATGAACACTGAAGCTTTCTTT. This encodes CASSTRGDSMNTEAFF. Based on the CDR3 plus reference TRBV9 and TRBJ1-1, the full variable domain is DSGVTQTPKHLITATGQRVTLRCSPRSGDLSVYWYQQSLDQGLQFLIQYYNGEERAKGNILERFSAQQFPDLHSELNLSSLELGDSALYFCASSTRGDSMNTEAFFGQGTRLTVV.

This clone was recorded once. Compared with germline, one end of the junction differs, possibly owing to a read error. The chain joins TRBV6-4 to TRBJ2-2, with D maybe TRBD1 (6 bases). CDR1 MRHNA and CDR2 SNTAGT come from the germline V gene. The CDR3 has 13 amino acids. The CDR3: CASSDRDTRELFF. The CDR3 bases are TGTGCCAGCAGTGACAGGGACACCAGGGAGCTGTTTTTT.

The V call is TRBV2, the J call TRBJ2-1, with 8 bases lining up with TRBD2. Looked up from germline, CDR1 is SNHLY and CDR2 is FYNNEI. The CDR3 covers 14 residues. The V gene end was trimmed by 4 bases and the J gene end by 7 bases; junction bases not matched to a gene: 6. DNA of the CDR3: TGTGCCAGCAGTGGGGGCCAGCGGGGGAATGAGCAGTTCTTC. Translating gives CASSGGQRGNEQFF.

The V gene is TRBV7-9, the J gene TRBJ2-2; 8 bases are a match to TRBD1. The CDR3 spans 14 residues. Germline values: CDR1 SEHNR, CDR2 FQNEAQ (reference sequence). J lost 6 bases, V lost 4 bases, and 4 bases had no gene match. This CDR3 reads CASSSGGRAGELFF. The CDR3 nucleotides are TGTGCCAGCAGCTCAGGGGGCCGAGCCGGGGAGCTGTTTTTT. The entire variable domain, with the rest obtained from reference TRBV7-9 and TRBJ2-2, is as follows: DTGVSQNPRHKITKRGQNVTFRCDPISEHNRLYWYRQTLGQGPEFLTYFQNEAQLEKSRLLSDRFSAERPKGSFSTLEIQRTEQGDSAMYLCASSSGGRAGELFFGEGSRLTVL.